This T cell receptor beta chain comes out of a study of PD-1 blockade in classical Hodgkin lymphoma. The study, taken as a whole, reports: CD8+ TCR diversity did not rise significantly by C4D1, unlike CD4+. Patients who responded completely had about the same baseline diversity as newly diagnosed patients.

In the case of this clone: The target antigen is unknown.

Sequenced by immunoSEQ multiplex PCR; TCRdb stores in-frame clones only, minus some. The sample includes 10,000 or so clones, about 80% of them seen just once. All patients experienced relapse after autologous stem cell transplantation, and brentuximab vedotin exposure was variable. Progressive disease, partial response or complete response was each patient's best response. The CDR3 has 16 residues. Between the trimmed V and J ends, which lost 2 bases and 5 bases, there was a span of 15 bases. The germline gives CDR1 MGHRA, CDR2 YSYEKL. The sequence derives from a human donor with classical Hodgkin lymphoma. This chain uses TRBV4-1 with TRBJ1-4; TRBD1 might be the D (5 bases). The starting material was peripheral blood mononuclear cells (PBMCs), obtained at baseline. This CDR3 reads CASSQSRDPSNEKLFF. CDR3 in DNA: TGCGCCAGCAGCCAATCCCGGGACCCATCCAATGAAAAACTGTTTTTT.